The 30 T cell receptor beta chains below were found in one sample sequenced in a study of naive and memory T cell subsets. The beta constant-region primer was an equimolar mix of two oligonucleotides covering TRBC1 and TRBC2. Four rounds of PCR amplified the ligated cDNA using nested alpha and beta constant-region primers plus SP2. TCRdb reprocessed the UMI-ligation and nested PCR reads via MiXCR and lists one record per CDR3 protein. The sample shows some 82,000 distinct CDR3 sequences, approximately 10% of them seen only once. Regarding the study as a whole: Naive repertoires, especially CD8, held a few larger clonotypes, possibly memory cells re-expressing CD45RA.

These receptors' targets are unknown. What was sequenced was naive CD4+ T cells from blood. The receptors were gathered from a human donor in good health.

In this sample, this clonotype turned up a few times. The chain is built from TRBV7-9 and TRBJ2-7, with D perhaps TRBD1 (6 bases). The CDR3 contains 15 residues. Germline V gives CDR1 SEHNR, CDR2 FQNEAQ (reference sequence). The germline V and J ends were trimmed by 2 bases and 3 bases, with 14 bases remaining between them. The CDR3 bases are TGTGCCAGCAGCTTACCAAACAGGGTGGGCTACGAGCAGTACTTC. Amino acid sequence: CASSLPNRVGYEQYF.

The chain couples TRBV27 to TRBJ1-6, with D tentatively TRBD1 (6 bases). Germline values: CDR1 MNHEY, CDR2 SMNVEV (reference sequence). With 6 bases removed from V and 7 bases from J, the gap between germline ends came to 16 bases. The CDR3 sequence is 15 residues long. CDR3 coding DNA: TGTGCCAGCAGACTCTACGACAGGCCCAATTCACCCCTCCACTTT. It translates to CASRLYDRPNSPLHF.

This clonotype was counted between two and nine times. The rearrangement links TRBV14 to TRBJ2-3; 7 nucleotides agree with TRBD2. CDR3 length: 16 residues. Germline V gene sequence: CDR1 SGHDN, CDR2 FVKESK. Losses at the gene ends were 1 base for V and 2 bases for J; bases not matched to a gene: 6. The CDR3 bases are TGTGCCAGCAGCCAAGGCTCTAGCGGATTCACAGATACGCAGTATTTT. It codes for CASSQGSSGFTDTQYF.

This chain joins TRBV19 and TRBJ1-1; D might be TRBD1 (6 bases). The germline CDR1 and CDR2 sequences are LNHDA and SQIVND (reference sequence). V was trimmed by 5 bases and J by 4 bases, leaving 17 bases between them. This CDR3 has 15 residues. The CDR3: CASSAPDRASTEAFF. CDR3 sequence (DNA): TGTGCCAGTAGTGCCCCGGACAGAGCCTCCACTGAAGCTTTCTTT.

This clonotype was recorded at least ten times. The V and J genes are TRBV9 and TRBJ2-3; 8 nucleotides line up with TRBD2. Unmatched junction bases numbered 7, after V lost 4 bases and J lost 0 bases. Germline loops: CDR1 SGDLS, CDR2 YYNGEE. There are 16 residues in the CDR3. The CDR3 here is CASSFRAGVSTDTQYF. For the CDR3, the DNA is TGTGCCAGCAGCTTCCGAGCGGGAGTAAGCACAGATACGCAGTATTTT.

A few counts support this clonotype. The CDR3 reads CASSLEGTQTYEQYF. DNA for the CDR3: TGCGCCAGCAGCTTGGAGGGGACGCAGACCTACGAGCAGTACTTC. The V and J genes are TRBV5-1 and TRBJ2-7, with D perhaps being TRBD1 or TRBD2 (5 bases each). The CDR3 is 15 amino acids. CDR1 and CDR2 from the germline V gene are SGHRS and YFSETQ. V shed 0 bases and J shed 2 bases, with 12 bases lying between them.

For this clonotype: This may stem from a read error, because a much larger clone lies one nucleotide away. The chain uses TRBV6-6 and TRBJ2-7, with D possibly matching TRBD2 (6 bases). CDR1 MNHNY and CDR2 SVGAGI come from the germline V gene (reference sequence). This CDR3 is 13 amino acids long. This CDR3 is CSSSGTVDYEQYF. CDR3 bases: TGTTCCAGCTCCGGGACTGTGGACTACGAGCAGTACTTC.

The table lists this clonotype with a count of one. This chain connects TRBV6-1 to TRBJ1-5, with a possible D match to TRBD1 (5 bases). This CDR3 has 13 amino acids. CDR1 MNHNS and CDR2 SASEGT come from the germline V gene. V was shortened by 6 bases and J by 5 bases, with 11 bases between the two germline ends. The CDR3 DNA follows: TGTGCCAGCAGCTTACAGGAGGATCAGCCCCAGCATTTT. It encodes CASSLQEDQPQHF.

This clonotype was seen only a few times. The CDR3 spells CSVVRGETQYF. The CDR3 DNA sequence: TGCAGCGTTGTGAGAGGGGAGACCCAGTACTTC. J is TRBJ2-5 and V is TRBV29-1; D is possibly TRBD2 (5 bases). The germline V and J ends were trimmed by 4 bases and 5 bases, with 8 bases remaining between them. From germline, CDR1 is SQVTM and CDR2 ANQGSEA. This CDR3 comprises 11 residues.

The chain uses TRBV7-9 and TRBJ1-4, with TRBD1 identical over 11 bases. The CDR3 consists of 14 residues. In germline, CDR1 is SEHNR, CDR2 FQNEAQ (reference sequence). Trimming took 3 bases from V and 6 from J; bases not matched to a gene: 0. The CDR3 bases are TGTGCCAGCAGCTTGGACAGGGGGCATGAAAAACTGTTTTTT. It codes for CASSLDRGHEKLFF.

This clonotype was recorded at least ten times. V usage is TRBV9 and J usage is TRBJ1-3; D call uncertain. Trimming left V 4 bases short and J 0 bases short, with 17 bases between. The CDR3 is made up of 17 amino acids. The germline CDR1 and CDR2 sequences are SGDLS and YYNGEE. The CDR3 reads CASSLNLFLTSGNTIYF. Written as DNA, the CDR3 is TGTGCCAGCAGCCTTAACCTCTTTCTAACCTCTGGAAACACCATATATTTT.

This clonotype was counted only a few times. The CDR3 DNA is TGTGCCAGCACAGGAGCAGCGAACACCGGGGAGCTGTTTTTT. It yields the protein CASTGAANTGELFF. The chain joins TRBV7-2 to TRBJ2-2, with D uncertain. The length of the CDR3 is 14 residues. Trimming cost V 7 bases and J 0 bases, with 9 bases left between them. CDR1 and CDR2 (germline): SGHTA, FQGNSA.

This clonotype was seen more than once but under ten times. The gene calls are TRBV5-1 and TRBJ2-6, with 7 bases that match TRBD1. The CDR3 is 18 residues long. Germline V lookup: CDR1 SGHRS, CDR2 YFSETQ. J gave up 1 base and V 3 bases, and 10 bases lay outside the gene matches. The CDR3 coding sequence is TGCGCCAGCAGCTACCACGGGACAGCAAGATCTGGGGCCAACGTCCTGACTTTC. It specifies CASSYHGTARSGANVLTF. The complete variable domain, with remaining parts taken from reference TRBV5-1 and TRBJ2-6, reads KAGVTQTPRYLIKTRGQQVTLSCSPISGHRSVSWYQQTPGQGLQFLFEYFSETQRNKGNFPGRFSGRQFSNSRSEMNVSTLELGDSALYLCASSYHGTARSGANVLTFGAGSRLTVL.

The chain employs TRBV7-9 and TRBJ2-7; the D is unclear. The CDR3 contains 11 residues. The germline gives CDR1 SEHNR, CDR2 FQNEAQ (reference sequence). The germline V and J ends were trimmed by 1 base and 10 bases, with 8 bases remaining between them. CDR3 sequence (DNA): TGTGCCAGCAGCTTAGACCAAAGACAGTACTTC. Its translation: CASSLDQRQYF.

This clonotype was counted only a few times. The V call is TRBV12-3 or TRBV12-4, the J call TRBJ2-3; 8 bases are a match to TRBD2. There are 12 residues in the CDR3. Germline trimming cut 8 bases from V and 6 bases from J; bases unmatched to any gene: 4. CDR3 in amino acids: CASVGGGDTQYF. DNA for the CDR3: TGTGCCAGCGTCGGGGGGGGCGATACGCAGTATTTT.

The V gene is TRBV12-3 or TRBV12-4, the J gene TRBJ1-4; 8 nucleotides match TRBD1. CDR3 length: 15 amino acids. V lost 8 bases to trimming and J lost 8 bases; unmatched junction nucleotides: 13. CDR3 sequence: CASSGQANLREKLFF. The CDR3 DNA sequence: TGTGCCAGCTCGGGACAGGCCAACCTTAGGGAAAAACTGTTTTTT.

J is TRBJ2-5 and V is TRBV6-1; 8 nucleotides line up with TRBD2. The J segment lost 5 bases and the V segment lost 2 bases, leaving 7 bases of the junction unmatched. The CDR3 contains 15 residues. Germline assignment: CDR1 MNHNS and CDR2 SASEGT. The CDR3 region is CASSERRGGVETQYF. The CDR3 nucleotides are TGTGCCAGCAGTGAACGCCGGGGGGGCGTTGAGACCCAGTACTTC.

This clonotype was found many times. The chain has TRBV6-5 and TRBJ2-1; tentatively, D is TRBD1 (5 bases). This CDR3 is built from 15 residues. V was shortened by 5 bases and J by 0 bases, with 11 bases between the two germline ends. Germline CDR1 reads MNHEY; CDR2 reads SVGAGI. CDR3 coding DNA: TGTGCCAGCAGTCCAGGGCCACTCTCCTACAATGAGCAGTTCTTC. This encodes CASSPGPLSYNEQFF.

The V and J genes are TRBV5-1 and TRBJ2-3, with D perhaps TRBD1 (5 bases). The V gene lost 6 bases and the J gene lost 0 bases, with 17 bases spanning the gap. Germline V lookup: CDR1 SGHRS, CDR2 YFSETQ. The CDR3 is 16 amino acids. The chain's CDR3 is CASNPGNSASTDTQYF. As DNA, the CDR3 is TGCGCCAGCAACCCAGGGAACTCAGCTAGCACAGATACGCAGTATTTT.

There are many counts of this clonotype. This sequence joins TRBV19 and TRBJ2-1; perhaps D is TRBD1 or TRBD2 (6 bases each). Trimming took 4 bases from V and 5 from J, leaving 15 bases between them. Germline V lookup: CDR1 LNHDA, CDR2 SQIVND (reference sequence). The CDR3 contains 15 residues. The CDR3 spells CASSRGAGRNNEQFF. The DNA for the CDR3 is TGTGCCAGTAGTAGGGGGGCGGGGCGAAACAATGAGCAGTTCTTC.

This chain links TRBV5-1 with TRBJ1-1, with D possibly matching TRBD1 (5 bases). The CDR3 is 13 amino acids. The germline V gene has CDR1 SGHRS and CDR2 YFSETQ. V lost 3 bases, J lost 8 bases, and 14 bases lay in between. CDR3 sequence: CASSSTVPGEAFF. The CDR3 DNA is TGCGCCAGCAGCTCGACGGTACCAGGGGAAGCTTTCTTT.

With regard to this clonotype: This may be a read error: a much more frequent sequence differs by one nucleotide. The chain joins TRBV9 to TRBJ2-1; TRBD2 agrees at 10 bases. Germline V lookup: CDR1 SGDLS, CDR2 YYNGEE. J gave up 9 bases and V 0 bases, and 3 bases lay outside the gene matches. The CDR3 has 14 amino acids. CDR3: CASSVVGLASEQFF. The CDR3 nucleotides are TGTGCCAGCAGCGTAGTGGGACTAGCGAGTGAGCAGTTCTTC.

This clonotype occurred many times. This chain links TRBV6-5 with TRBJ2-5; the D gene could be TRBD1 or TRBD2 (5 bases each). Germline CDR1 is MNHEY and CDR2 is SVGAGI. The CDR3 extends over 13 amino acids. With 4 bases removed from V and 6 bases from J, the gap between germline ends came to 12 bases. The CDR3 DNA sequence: TGTGCCAGCAGTTCTCAGGGACGGAAGACCCAGTACTTC. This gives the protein CASSSQGRKTQYF.

As DNA, the CDR3 is TGCGCCAGCAGCCGTGAGCCGGGACTAGCGGGGGGACGAAACACCGGGGAGCTGTTTTTT. It yields the protein CASSREPGLAGGRNTGELFF. V usage is TRBV4-1 and J usage is TRBJ2-2, with 15 bases lining up with TRBD2. Germline loops: CDR1 MGHRA, CDR2 YSYEKL. This CDR3 contains 20 residues. The V gene end was trimmed by 4 bases and the J gene end by 2 bases; junction bases not matched to a gene: 11.

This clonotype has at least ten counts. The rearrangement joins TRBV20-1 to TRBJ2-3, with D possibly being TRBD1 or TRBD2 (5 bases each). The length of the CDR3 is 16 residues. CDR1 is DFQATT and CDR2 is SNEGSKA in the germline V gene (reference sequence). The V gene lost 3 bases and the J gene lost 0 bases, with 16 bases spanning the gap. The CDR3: CSASDPGRRSTDTQYF. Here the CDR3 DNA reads TGCAGTGCTAGTGATCCGGGACGTCGAAGCACAGATACGCAGTATTTT.

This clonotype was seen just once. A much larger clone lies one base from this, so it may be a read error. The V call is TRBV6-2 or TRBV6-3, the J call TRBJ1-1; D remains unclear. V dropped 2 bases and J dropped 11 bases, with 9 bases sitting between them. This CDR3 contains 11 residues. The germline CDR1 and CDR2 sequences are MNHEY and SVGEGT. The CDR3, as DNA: TGTGCCAGCAGTTACCCCTGGACGGCTTTCTTT. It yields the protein CASSYPWTAFF.

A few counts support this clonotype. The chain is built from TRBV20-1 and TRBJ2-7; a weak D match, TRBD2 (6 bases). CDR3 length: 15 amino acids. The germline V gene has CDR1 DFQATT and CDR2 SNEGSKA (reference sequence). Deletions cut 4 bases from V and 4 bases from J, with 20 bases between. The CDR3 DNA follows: TGCAGTGCTATCCCCCGGGGAGGCGCGCGTTACGAGCAGTACTTC. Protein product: CSAIPRGGARYEQYF.

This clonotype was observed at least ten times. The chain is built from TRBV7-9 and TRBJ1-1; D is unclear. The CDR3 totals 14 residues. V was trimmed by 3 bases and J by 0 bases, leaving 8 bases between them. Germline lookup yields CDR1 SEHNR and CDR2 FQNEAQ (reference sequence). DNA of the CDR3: TGTGCCAGCAGCTTGGGTCAGTTGAACACTGAAGCTTTCTTT. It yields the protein CASSLGQLNTEAFF.

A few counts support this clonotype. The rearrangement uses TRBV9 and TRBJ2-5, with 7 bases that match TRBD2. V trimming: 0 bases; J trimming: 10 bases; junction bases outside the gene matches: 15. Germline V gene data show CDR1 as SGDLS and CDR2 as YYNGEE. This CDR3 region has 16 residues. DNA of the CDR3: TGTGCCAGCAGCGTAGCGGAGCGGGGATCCCTTGGGGACCAGTACTTC. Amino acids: CASSVAERGSLGDQYF.

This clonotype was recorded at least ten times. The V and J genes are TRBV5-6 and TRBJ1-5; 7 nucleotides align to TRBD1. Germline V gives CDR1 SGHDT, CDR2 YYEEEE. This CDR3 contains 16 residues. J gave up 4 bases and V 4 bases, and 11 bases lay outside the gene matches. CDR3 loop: CASSHRQGVANQPQHF. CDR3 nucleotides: TGTGCCAGCAGCCATAGACAGGGCGTAGCAAATCAGCCCCAGCATTTT.